This TCR beta chain was identified during a study of neurological immune-mediated disorders. This CDR3 region has 13 residues. V lost 6 bases and J lost 9, with 15 bases in between. The method for making cDNA was 5'RACE, and it used 10-nucleotide random UMIs. Over 170 million TCR-beta sequences (from 15-18 subjects) were yielded by each sequencing run. TCRdb re-called the 5' RACE reads through MiXCR, storing one row per CDR3 protein. The data show more than 25,000 distinct CDR3 sequences, around 17% seen once. This clonotype came up many times. Time point defined: technical triplicate 3. CD4+ or CD8+ T cells, around 1 million per library, were used for sorted libraries.

Sequenced sample: CD4+ T cells from blood. This rearrangement joins TRBV12-3 or TRBV12-4 to TRBJ2-1; D is undetermined. The TCR was taken from a female donor with HTLV-1-associated myelopathy (HAM/TSP). CDR3 region: CASSPLDGGEQFF. The CDR3 DNA follows: TGTGCCAGCAGCCCGCTCGACGGTGGTGAGCAGTTCTTC.